This T cell receptor (beta chain) stems from a study of T cells after somatic rescue of genetic block (dated by TCRdb to the early 2020s). Looking at the study overall: The study assessed how robust, over the long term, a T-cell system was when the system had developed through somatic rescue of a genetic block in T-cell development.

The method was the immunoSEQ multiplex PCR assay. TCRdb carries this immuneACCESS record with in-frame sequences only. Its versions omit some clonotypes, under half of them owing to an unresolved V gene in the studies checked, with the rest unexplained. Recorded for this sample are 95,000 to 120,000 clones; 90% to 95% of them occurred a single time. The ten largest account for roughly 1.4% of the sample. Concerning this clone itself: The target of this receptor is not known. Nothing much larger sits one base from this clone, and base qualities are not available.

According to the germline V gene (reference sequence), CDR1 reads LNHDA and CDR2 reads SQIVND. Including the terminal cysteine and phenylalanine, the CDR3 comprises 15 residues. The entry retains the CDR3 DNA only, 45 bases that are in frame from base 1. From V the trimming removes 1 base and from J it removes 2 bases, while the gene matches leave 5 bases of the junction unaccounted for. The chain is made from TRBV19 and TRBJ2-7, with 7 bases in between that match TRBD1. Material for sequencing was peripheral blood mononuclear cells (PBMCs). The clonotype was recovered from a young woman. The CDR3 amino acid sequence is: CASSIGTGAAYEQYF. The DNA reads TGTGCCAGTAGTATAGGAACAGGGGCGGCCTACGAGCAGTACTTC.